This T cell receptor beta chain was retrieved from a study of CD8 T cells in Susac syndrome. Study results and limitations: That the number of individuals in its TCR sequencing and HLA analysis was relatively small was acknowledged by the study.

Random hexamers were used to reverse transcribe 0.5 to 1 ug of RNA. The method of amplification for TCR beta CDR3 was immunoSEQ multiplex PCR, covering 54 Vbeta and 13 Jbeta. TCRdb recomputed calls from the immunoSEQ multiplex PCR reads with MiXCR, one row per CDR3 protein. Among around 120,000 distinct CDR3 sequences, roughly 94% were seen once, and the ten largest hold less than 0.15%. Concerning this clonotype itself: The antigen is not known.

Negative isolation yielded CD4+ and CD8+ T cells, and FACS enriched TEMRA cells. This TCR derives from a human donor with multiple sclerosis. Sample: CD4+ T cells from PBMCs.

The CDR3: CASSQTRLAAPYNEQFF. The CDR3 DNA is TGCGCCAGCAGCCAAACACGTCTAGCGGCCCCCTACAATGAGCAGTTCTTC. This sequence joins TRBV4-1 and TRBJ2-1, with TRBD2 matching 7 bases. CDR3 length: 17 residues. V lost 2 bases to trimming and J lost 2 bases; unmatched junction nucleotides: 9. From germline, CDR1 is MGHRA and CDR2 YSYEKL.